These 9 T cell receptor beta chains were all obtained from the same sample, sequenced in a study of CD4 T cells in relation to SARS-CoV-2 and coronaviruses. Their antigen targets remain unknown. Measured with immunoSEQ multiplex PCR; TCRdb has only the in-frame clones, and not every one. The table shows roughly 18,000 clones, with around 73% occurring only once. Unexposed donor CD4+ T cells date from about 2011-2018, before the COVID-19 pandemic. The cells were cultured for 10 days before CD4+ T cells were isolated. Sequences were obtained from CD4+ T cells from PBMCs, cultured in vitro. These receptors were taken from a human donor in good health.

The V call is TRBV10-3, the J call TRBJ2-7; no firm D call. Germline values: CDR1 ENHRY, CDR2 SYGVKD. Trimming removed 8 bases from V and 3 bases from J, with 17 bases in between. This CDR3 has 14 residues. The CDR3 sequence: CAIFNGPIGYEQYF. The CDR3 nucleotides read TGTGCCATCTTCAATGGACCGATCGGCTACGAGCAGTACTTC.

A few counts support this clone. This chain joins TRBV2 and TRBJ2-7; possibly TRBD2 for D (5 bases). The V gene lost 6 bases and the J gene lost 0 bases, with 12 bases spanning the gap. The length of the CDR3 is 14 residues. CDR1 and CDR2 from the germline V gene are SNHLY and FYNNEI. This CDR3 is CASRRTQSSYEQYF. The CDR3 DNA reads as TGTGCCAGCAGGCGGACTCAGAGCTCCTACGAGCAGTACTTC. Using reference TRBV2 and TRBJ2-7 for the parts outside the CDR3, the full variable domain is EPEVTQTPSHQVTQMGQEVILRCVPISNHLYFYWYRQILGQKVEFLVSFYNNEISEKSEIFDDQFSVERPDGSNFTLKIRSTKLEDSAMYFCASRRTQSSYEQYFGPGTRLTVT.

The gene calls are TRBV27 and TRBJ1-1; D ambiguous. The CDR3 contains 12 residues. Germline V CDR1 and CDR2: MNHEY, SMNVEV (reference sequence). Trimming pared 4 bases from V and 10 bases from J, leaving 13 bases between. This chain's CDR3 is CASSSPGVAAFF. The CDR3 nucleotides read TGTGCCAGCAGTTCACCTGGGGTCGCAGCTTTCTTT.

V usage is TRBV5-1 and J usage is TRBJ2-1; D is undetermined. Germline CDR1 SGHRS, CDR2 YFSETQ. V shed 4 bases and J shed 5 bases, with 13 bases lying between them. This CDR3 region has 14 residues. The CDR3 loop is CASSHGGVDNEQFF. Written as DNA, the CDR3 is TGCGCCAGCAGCCACGGTGGGGTTGACAATGAGCAGTTCTTC. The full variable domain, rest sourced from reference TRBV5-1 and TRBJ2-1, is KAGVTQTPRYLIKTRGQQVTLSCSPISGHRSVSWYQQTPGQGLQFLFEYFSETQRNKGNFPGRFSGRQFSNSRSEMNVSTLELGDSALYLCASSHGGVDNEQFFGPGTRLTVL.

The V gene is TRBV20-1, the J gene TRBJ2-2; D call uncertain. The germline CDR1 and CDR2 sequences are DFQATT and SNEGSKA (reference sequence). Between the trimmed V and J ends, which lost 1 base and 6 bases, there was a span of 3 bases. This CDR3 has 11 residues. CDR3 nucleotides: TGCAGTGCTAGAGGCGCCGGGGAGCTGTTTTTT. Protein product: CSARGAGELFF.

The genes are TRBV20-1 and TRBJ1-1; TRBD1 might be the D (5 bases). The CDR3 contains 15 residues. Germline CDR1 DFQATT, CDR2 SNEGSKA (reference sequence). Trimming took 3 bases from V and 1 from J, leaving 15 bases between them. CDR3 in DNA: TGCAGTGCTAGTGACCCGTTGGGGGGGAACACTGAAGCTTTCTTT. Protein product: CSASDPLGGNTEAFF.

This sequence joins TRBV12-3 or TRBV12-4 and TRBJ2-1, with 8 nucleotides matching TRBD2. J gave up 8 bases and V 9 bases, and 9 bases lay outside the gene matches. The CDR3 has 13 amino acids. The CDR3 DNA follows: TGTGCCAGTCGGACTAGCTCCGGGGATGAGCAGTTCTTC. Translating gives CASRTSSGDEQFF.

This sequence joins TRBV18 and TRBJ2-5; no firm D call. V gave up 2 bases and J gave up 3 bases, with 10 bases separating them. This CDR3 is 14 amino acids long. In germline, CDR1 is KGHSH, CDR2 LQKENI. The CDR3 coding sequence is TGTGCCAGCTCACCAAAGTCGAGCAAAGAGACCCAGTACTTC. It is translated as CASSPKSSKETQYF.

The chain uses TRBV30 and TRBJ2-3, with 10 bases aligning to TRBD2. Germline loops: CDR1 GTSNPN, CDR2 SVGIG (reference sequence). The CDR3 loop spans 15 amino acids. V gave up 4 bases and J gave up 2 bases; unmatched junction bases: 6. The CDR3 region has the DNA TGTGCCTGGACCCACCTAGCGGGAGACACAGATACGCAGTATTTT. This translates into CAWTHLAGDTDTQYF.